Detailed here is one T cell receptor beta chain. Its target is not known. This sample is part of a study of OX40 agonist ivuxolimab in advanced cancers. Study-wide context: Prior anti-PD-1, anti-PD-L1 or anti-CTLA-4 therapy was allowed; roughly 40% had some.

Overall study results and limits: Near-lowest levels of clonal expansion characterized partial responders at 0.1-3.0 mg/kg. Dose levels from 0.1 to 3.0 mg/kg saw CD4+ and CD8+ blood T cells expand clonally by week 6.

Libraries were prepared by immunoSEQ multiplex PCR; TCRdb keeps only in-frame clonotypes and omits some of them. The sample holds tens of thousands of clones, approximately 89% seen once. CDR3 length equals 15 residues. Looked up from germline, CDR1 is SGDLS and CDR2 is YYNGEE. Losses at the gene ends were 3 bases for V and 7 bases for J; bases not matched to a gene: 9. The sample in question was CD4+ or CD8+ T cells sorted from blood, obtained in a trial of the OX40 agonist ivuxolimab. This sequence was found in an adult with an advanced solid tumor such as melanoma, head and neck, liver or kidney cancer. V gene TRBV9 combines with J gene TRBJ2-3, with 9 bases identical to TRBD1. CDR3 DNA sequence: TGTGCCAGCAGCGCGGGACAGGGTGAAGGTCATACGCAGTATTTT. Protein product: CASSAGQGEGHTQYF.